The 13 T cell receptor beta chains listed next were all sequenced from one sample in a study of a mutant IDH1 vaccine in newly diagnosed glioma. Their antigens remain unidentified. As to time point: week 47, end of study. Each dose delivered 300 ug of mutant IDH1 20-mer peptide subcutaneously with imiquimod. Profiling relied on immunoSEQ multiplex PCR, and the TCRdb table lists in-frame clones only, not all of them. The sample carries around 100,000 clones, 89% recorded once. The sample was PBMCs, taken from a glioma patient whose treatment included an IDH1 peptide vaccine. The receptors were gathered from a woman aged 45-59 years with glioma.

V usage is TRBV27 and J usage is TRBJ2-1; 9 positions agree with TRBD2. Looked up from germline, CDR1 is MNHEY and CDR2 is SMNVEV (reference sequence). V dropped 3 bases and J dropped 4; count of bases not matched to a gene: 4. The CDR3 has 15 amino acids. The CDR3 nucleotides are TGTGCCAGCAGTTTCCGGCTAGCGGGATACAATGAGCAGTTCTTC. Its translation: CASSFRLAGYNEQFF.

This clone was seen just once. This specimen includes other DNA sequences encoding the same CDR3. This rearrangement joins TRBV5-1 to TRBJ2-3; D is unresolved. Germline-derived CDR1 and CDR2 are SGHRS and YFSETQ. The V end was cut by 0 bases, the J end by 2 bases, with 7 bases between. The CDR3 has 14 amino acids. In DNA, the CDR3 is TGCGCCAGCAGCTTGGACGGATCCACAGATACGCAGTATTTT. As protein: CASSLDGSTDTQYF.

The rearrangement joins TRBV7-6 to TRBJ1-3; D gene ambiguous. Looked up from germline, CDR1 is SGHVS and CDR2 is FNYEAQ. There are 16 residues in the CDR3. The germline V and J ends were trimmed by 5 bases and 0 bases, with 14 bases remaining between them. CDR3 protein: CASSQIRPLSGNTIYF. The CDR3, as DNA: TGTGCCAGCAGCCAGATACGGCCGCTCTCTGGAAACACCATATATTTT.

This clone was picked up one time. The chain employs TRBV28 and TRBJ1-4, with D possibly TRBD1 on 5 matching bases. The CDR3 has 15 amino acids. Germline CDR1 and CDR2: MDHEN and SYDVKM. Trimming cost V 6 bases and J 6 bases, with 17 bases left between them. The CDR3 DNA is TGTGCCAGCAGACCCTGGACACCCCCGGATGAAAAACTGTTTTTT. Its translation: CASRPWTPPDEKLFF.

The genes are TRBV20-1 and TRBJ2-7; D gene ambiguous. Germline V gene lookup returns CDR1 DFQATT and CDR2 SNEGSKA (reference sequence). V was pared by 6 bases and J by 5 bases, with 11 bases between. The length of the CDR3 is 11 residues. The CDR3 region has the DNA TGCAGTGCCGCCCAGAGCCACGAGCAGTACTTC. This gives the protein CSAAQSHEQYF.

The CDR3 DNA follows: TGCGCCAGCAGCCAAGAATATAGGGAGGGGTATCAGCCCCAGCATTTT. Protein product: CASSQEYREGYQPQHF. The gene calls are TRBV4-1 and TRBJ1-5; D may be TRBD1 (5 bases). The CDR3 contains 16 residues. The V gene's germline CDR1 is MGHRA and CDR2 YSYEKL. The V end lost 0 bases, the J end lost 5 bases, and 14 bases lay between the germline ends.

This clone appeared once. The CDR3 protein is CAISVRDSYEQYF. As DNA, the CDR3 is TGTGCCATCAGTGTTCGGGACTCCTACGAGCAGTACTTC. V is TRBV10-3 and J is TRBJ2-7; D may be TRBD2 (5 bases). Trimming stripped 4 bases from V and 0 bases from J, with 7 bases between. This CDR3 spans 13 amino acids. Per the germline V gene, CDR1 is ENHRY and CDR2 is SYGVKD.

The rearrangement uses TRBV5-1 and TRBJ2-5; D gene ambiguous. Per the germline V gene, CDR1 is SGHRS and CDR2 is YFSETQ. The CDR3 runs 12 residues. V lost 3 bases and J lost 3, with 6 bases in between. CDR3 loop: CASSYFKETQYF. The CDR3 region has the DNA TGCGCCAGCAGCTACTTTAAAGAGACCCAGTACTTC.

The chain combines TRBV4-2 with TRBJ1-3; D perhaps matches TRBD1 (6 bases). This CDR3 is built from 17 residues. The germline V and J ends were trimmed by 3 bases and 2 bases, with 17 bases remaining between them. The germline gives CDR1 LGHNA, CDR2 YNFKEQ. CDR3 nucleotides: TGTGCCAGCAGCCACTATTCCGGGGGCACCACTGGAAACACCATATATTTT. This sequence encodes CASSHYSGGTTGNTIYF.

CDR3 nucleotides: TGTGCCAGCAGCCAGCGTCAGGACAGGGCCCAAAAACTGTTTTTT. Its translation: CASSQRQDRAQKLFF. V is TRBV7-2 and J is TRBJ1-4; 8 nucleotides line up with TRBD1. CDR3 size: 15 residues. J was trimmed by 9 bases and V by 5 bases; bases with no gene match: 11. Germline V lookup: CDR1 SGHTA, CDR2 FQGNSA.

The table lists this clone with a count of one. This rearrangement joins TRBV28 to TRBJ2-1, with a possible D match to TRBD1 (6 bases). Germline V gives CDR1 MDHEN, CDR2 SYDVKM. The germline V and J ends were trimmed by 3 bases and 5 bases, with 14 bases remaining between them. This CDR3 contains 15 residues. Here the CDR3 reads CASSLSDSADNEQFF. The DNA of the CDR3 is TGTGCCAGCAGTTTGTCGGACAGTGCCGACAATGAGCAGTTCTTC.

The J gene is TRBJ2-5, the V gene TRBV4-1; D call uncertain. V lost 1 base, J lost 5 bases, and 14 bases lay in between. CDR1 is MGHRA, CDR2 YSYEKL, per germline. The length of the CDR3 is 15 residues. The CDR3 region has the DNA TGCGCCAGCAGCCAAGGCCCAGCAGGAATGGAGACCCAGTACTTC. Its protein is CASSQGPAGMETQYF.

This clone occurred a few times. The genes are TRBV29-1 and TRBJ2-5; D is perhaps TRBD2 (5 bases). The CDR3 spans 14 residues. The germline V and J ends were trimmed by 4 bases and 5 bases, with 17 bases remaining between them. Germline V gene sequence: CDR1 SQVTM, CDR2 ANQGSEA. In DNA form, the CDR3 reads TGCAGCGTTGCCGGTACGGGGTTTCGGGAGACCCAGTACTTC. This gives the protein CSVAGTGFRETQYF.